This T cell receptor beta chain was documented in a study of human T cells and chemical hapten exposure. Per the germline V gene, CDR1 is DFQATT and CDR2 is SNEGSKA (reference sequence). CDR3 size: 14 residues. V lost 4 bases to trimming and J lost 9 bases, with 16 bases between them. Only a few counts were recorded for this clonotype. The time point was: pre-sensitization, week 0. Treatment indicated: therapeutic diphenylcyclopropenone sensitization with weekly scalp DPC. TCRdb called the RACE reads again in MiXCR, with one record for every CDR3 protein. Here the sample spans 300,000 to 450,000 distinct CDR3 sequences, roughly 5% being singletons.

This TCR came from a woman aged 45-59 years with alopecia areata. Some clones in this sample may be carry-over from other donors' samples. V is TRBV20-1 and J is TRBJ1-6; tentatively, D is TRBD1 (6 bases). Sequenced here: whole blood, sampled in connection with sensitization to the hapten diphenylcyclopropenone (DPC). The CDR3 region has the DNA TGCAGTGCTACGCCCCCCGGGGGCCTTTCACCCCTCCACTTT. As protein: CSATPPGGLSPLHF.